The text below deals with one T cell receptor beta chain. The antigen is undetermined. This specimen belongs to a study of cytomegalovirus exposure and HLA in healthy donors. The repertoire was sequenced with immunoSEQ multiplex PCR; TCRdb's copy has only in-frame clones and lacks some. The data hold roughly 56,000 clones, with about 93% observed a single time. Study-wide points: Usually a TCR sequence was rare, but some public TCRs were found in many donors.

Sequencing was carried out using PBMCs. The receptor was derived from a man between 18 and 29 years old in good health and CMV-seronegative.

The CDR3 spells CANSKGHLNTEAFF. CDR3 nucleotides: TGTGCCAACTCCAAGGGACACTTGAACACTGAAGCTTTCTTT. V and J are TRBV6-1 and TRBJ1-1; possible D gene TRBD1, 6 bases. Germline CDR1 reads MNHNS; CDR2 reads SASEGT. The V end was cut by 10 bases, the J end by 0 bases, with 15 bases between. CDR3 length: 14 amino acids.